This T cell receptor beta chain was sequenced during a study of shared clonotypes between healthy human individuals. For the study at large: The composition of the donors was a couple of women and a few men aged 18 to 49.

V was clipped by 2 bases and J by 1 base, with 9 bases between them. From germline, CDR1 is SGHRS and CDR2 YFSETQ. The length of the CDR3 is 14 residues. Here immunoSEQ multiplex PCR was the method, and the copy in TCRdb shows in-frame clones only, minus some. Among about 2 million clones listed, approximately 94% were seen once. CD45RO-negative, CCR7-positively selected cells formed the naive CD8 fraction, excluding terminally differentiated effector memory CD45RA+ cells. This chain uses TRBV5-1 with TRBJ2-5, with D possibly being TRBD1 (5 bases). This TCR derives from a man between 18 and 35 years old in good health. Material: naive CD8+ T cells sorted from blood. The CDR3 nucleotides are TGCGCCAGCAGCTTAGGACACGTCCAAGAGACCCAGTACTTC. This codes for CASSLGHVQETQYF.